This T cell receptor (beta chain) emerged from a study of T cell responses to AZD1222 COVID-19 vaccine. Study results and caveats: Spike regions recognized by vaccine-associated CD4 TCRs spanned the protein, led by 160-218 and 743-854.

Using immunoSEQ multiplex PCR, the repertoire was profiled, and TCRdb retains in-frame clones only, with some absent. The sample has roughly 150,000 clones; 85% to 95% are singletons. This CDR3 comprises 15 residues. The J segment lost 4 bases and the V segment lost 5 bases, leaving 5 bases of the junction unmatched. CDR1 is SEHNR and CDR2 is FQNEAQ in the germline V gene (reference sequence). About this clone itself: The antigen remains undetermined.

The clonotype originates from an adult in good health. Sequenced here: peripheral blood, sampled on day 0 of AZD1222 vaccination. The chain carries TRBV7-9 and TRBJ2-1, with 10 bases identical to TRBD2. CDR3 amino acids: CASSRRTSGYNEQFF. CDR3 nucleotide sequence: TGTGCCAGCAGCCGTCGGACTAGCGGTTACAATGAGCAGTTCTTC. The full variable domain, in which reference TRBV7-9 and TRBJ2-1 provide the parts outside the CDR3, is DTGVSQNPRHKITKRGQNVTFRCDPISEHNRLYWYRQTLGQGPEFLTYFQNEAQLEKSRLLSDRFSAERPKGSFSTLEIQRTEQGDSAMYLCASSRRTSGYNEQFFGPGTRLTVL.